Sequencing of this TCR beta chain was carried out in a study of regulatory T cells in long-lasting Graves disease (dated by TCRdb to the early 2020s). With respect to the entire study: Patients with newly diagnosed Graves' disease had been on antithyroid drugs for under 3 months. A total of some 33 samples were covered by TCR sequencing, comprising some 13 persistent and around 20 newly diagnosed Graves' disease patients. The study took place in China and was registered as a clinical trial. Patients with persistent Graves' disease were compared with patients with newly diagnosed Graves' disease using TCR sequencing and RNA sequencing of peripheral blood.

The CDR3 covers 14 residues, taking in both the cysteine and the phenylalanine. The retained sequence is limited to the CDR3, 42 bases, with the frame set at the first base. The germline V end is reduced by 6 bases and the J end by 1 base; junction bases left unmatched: 5. CDR1 and CDR2 were assigned from the germline V gene as MNHEY and SVGEGT. Overall study outcomes, separate from this receptor: The small sample size was acknowledged by the authors as a limitation that may reduce accuracy. Persistent Graves' disease patients showed lower TCR Shannon entropy and fewer highly expanded clones than newly diagnosed patients, suggesting clonal expansion. More public clonotypes were shared among persistent patients (roughly 2,700) than among newly diagnosed patients (966). Sequencing and analysis were restricted to the TCR beta chain. Because the primary lesion, thyroid tissue, could not be accessed, the study looked at peripheral blood alone. TRBV28, TRBJ1-2 and TRBJ2-5 were preferentially used in persistent disease, while TRBV20-1 and TRBJ2-1 were favored in newly diagnosed disease.

This clonotype appeared many times. Its antigen remains unidentified. No much larger clone is present one base from it, and per-base qualities are unavailable. Explained via the paper, the time point label denotes: newly diagnosed GD, antithyroid drugs for less than 3 months. For both TCR sequencing and RNA sequencing, RNA was extracted from PBMCs in TRIzol. The diagnosis of Graves' disease followed American Thyroid Association guidelines. The patients came from an endocrinology department in Xi'an, China. From each patient, around 9 milliliters of peripheral blood was collected into an EDTA anticoagulant tube. PBMCs were isolated by Ficoll Paque Plus density gradient separation without further T cell sorting. An Agilent 2100 Bioanalyzer and agarose gel were used to assess RNA quality, and a NanoDrop 2000 was used to measure RNA concentration. Libraries were built with multiplex PCR. These reads were obtained on an Illumina HiSeq 4000. TCR beta libraries were built with iRepertoire HTBI primers and Arm-PCR amplification of CDR3 regions. Before sequencing, the PCR products underwent gel purification. The study's processing was this. Across samples, roughly 60 TRBV and 13 to 15 TRBJ segments were identified and used for gene usage analysis of CDR3 amino acid clonotypes. Filtered high-quality paired reads were merged into contigs using COPE and FqMerger. BLAST was used to align contigs to the IMGT TRBV, TRBD and TRBJ reference genes, and CDR3 was defined following IMGT. Any clonotype with a frequency above 0.1% was classified as a highly expanded clone. Shannon entropy was used to measure repertoire diversity, and the Gini coefficient was used to measure V-J evenness. A clonotype was considered public if more than one individual shared it. TCRdb reanalyzed the raw reads on its own, using fastp at Q25 for trimming and MiXCR for clone calling, and kept in-frame beta chains. Every CDR3 protein is listed once, alongside the most common genes and DNA of its rows. The authors' filters were not applied to this entry. Present in this sample are roughly 360,000 distinct CDR3 sequences, approximately 12% of which were seen just once. Clones ranked in the top ten supply over 15% of the sample.

The same sample was also used in a study of T cells in Graves' hyperthyroidism and ophthalmopathy. The second publication reports: Stable Graves' hyperthyroidism was defined as no progression to ophthalmopathy during 18 months of follow-up. Hyperthyroidism patients were newly diagnosed, with disease duration under 2 months, and aged 18 to 65 years. Any patient with an uncontrolled infection, another autoimmune disease, pregnancy or lactation was excluded. Diagnoses relied on clinical symptoms, serum thyroxine and TRAb, thyroid ultrasound and orbital computed tomography. A first-round RT-PCR of the TCR CDR3 used the HTBI primer set with the Qiagen OneStep RT-PCR kit. Blood samples also contained most of the expanded thyroid clonotypes (frequency above 0.001), which suggests that blood repertoires may reflect thyroid immune responses. Ophthalmopathy was separated from stable hyperthyroidism by a 13 V-J signature model, with around 90% sensitivity and 81% to 82% specificity obtained in cross-validation and 80%/75% obtained in testing. In validation, the model predicted progression to ophthalmopathy with roughly 70% sensitivity and about 72% specificity, a median of around six months before onset. A discovery cohort of fewer than 110 patients, 43 with Graves' ophthalmopathy and about 58 with stable Graves' hyperthyroidism, was used to find distinguishing TCR V-J signatures. An independent validation cohort of fewer than 20 hyperthyroidism patients and approximately 16 patients who later progressed to ophthalmopathy tested prospective prediction of ophthalmopathy. The roughly 91 discovery patients were randomly divided into training and test sets at a 7:3 ratio. In more than 5 Graves' hyperthyroidism patients, the study also compared T-cell repertoires from thyroid tissue with T-cell repertoires from blood. Once sampling was done, hyperthyroidism patients were given methimazole at a starting dose of 30 mg daily, whereas ophthalmopathy patients were given high-dose intravenous methylprednisolone. Libraries were constructed in a second round of multiplex PCR, after which size selection and purification were performed. Paired-end sequencing of the libraries was performed with 100 bp reads on an Illumina HiSeq2000. Raw data were processed with SOAPnuke, discarding reads with adapters, uncalled bases, mean Phred below 15, or no exact constant-primer or identifier match. High-quality paired reads were merged with COPE v1.2.5, and unique nucleotide sequences were defined as clonotypes. MiTCR v1.1 was used to align the clonotypes against IMGT TRBV, TRBD and TRBJ reference segments. The analysis included only V-J combinations with a frequency above 0.0001, which together covered roughly 99% of the repertoires. The TCS score was defined as F50 (clonal expansion) divided by E x V (chaos), with BLOSUM62-based TCRdist calculated between CDR3 peptides within each V-J. Welch's t-statistics and random forest reduced approximately 520 V-J features to some 14, which were used in a naive Bayes classifier (R e1071). Sample size was not statistically predetermined, and investigators were not blinded to group allocation. TCR Vbeta CDR3 sequencing of around 130 peripheral blood samples (approximately 44 ophthalmopathy, about 80 hyperthyroidism and roughly 17 progressor patients) is reported in the paper.

The sample was peripheral blood mononuclear cells (PBMCs), taken at new diagnosis, from a patient treated with antithyroid drugs. The sequence was obtained from a young woman with Graves disease. Donor details come from another sample of the same person, matched by shared clones. The chain is made from TRBV6-2 or TRBV6-3 and TRBJ1-1; the junction holds 7 bases that match TRBD1. The CDR3 loop reads CASSYRGRNTEAFF. The bases read TGTGCCAGCAGCTACAGGGGACGGAACACTGAAGCTTTCTTT.